The 18 T cell receptor beta chains below come from one sample, sequenced in a study of graft-versus-host responses after intestinal transplantation. For these receptors, no antigen is known. The assay was immunoSEQ multiplex PCR, and TCRdb's table has in-frame clones only and misses some. The table includes 130,000 to 150,000 clones, about nine tenths detected once. This specimen was unstimulated CD4+ T cells sorted from spleen or lymph node cells, taken before intestinal transplant. All receptors come from a human donor who received an intestinal transplant.

This clone was seen only once. This rearrangement joins TRBV11-2 to TRBJ2-1, with 9 positions matching TRBD2. V was clipped by 5 bases and J by 2 bases; unmatched bases: 13. The germline gives CDR1 SGHAT, CDR2 FQNNGV. The CDR3 consists of 18 residues. Here the CDR3 reads CASSQKSSASGTYNEQFF. In nucleotides, the CDR3 is TGTGCCAGCAGCCAAAAATCGTCGGCTAGCGGGACCTACAATGAGCAGTTCTTC.

The count of this clone is one. The chain recombines TRBV21-1 with TRBJ2-5; the table's D call TRBD2 went unverified against the DNA. TRBV21-1 is recorded as a pseudogene. The length of the CDR3 is 19 residues. CDR3 in amino acids: CASSTRGLAGVPYQETQYF. For the CDR3, the DNA is TGTGCCAGCAGCACGAGGGGACTAGCGGGAGTTCCGTACCAAGAGACCCAGTACTTC.

The chain is built from TRBV5-1 and TRBJ1-3; maybe TRBD1 (5 bases). Germline CDR1 SGHRS, CDR2 YFSETQ. This CDR3 comprises 16 residues. Trimming removed 4 bases from V and 2 bases from J, with 16 bases in between. In DNA, the CDR3 is TGCGCCAGCAGCGTCCCGCTGGGGGAAGCTGGAAACACCATATATTTT. Its translation: CASSVPLGEAGNTIYF.

CDR3 bases: TGTGCCAGCAGTTTAGGGGAGAGTACAGATACGCAGTATTTT. It encodes CASSLGESTDTQYF. This chain joins TRBV28 and TRBJ2-3; D is perhaps TRBD2 (5 bases). Germline V gene data show CDR1 as MDHEN and CDR2 as SYDVKM. This CDR3 has 14 residues. V was trimmed by 2 bases and J by 3 bases, leaving 9 bases between them. The full variable domain, in which reference TRBV28 and TRBJ2-3 provide the parts outside the CDR3, is DVKVTQSSRYLVKRTGEKVFLECVQDMDHENMFWYRQDPGLGLRLIYFSYDVKMKEKGDIPEGYSVSREKKERFSLILESASTNQTSMYLCASSLGESTDTQYFGPGTRLTVL.

This sequence joins TRBV28 and TRBJ2-7; possible D gene TRBD1, 5 bases. CDR1 is MDHEN, CDR2 SYDVKM, per germline. The V end lost 3 bases, the J end lost 0 bases, and 12 bases lay between the germline ends. CDR3 length: 15 amino acids. CDR3 DNA sequence: TGTGCCAGCAGTTTCTCCCCAGGGCTCTCCTACGAGCAGTACTTC. Amino acid sequence: CASSFSPGLSYEQYF.

This clone has only one observation. J is TRBJ2-1 and V is TRBV7-9; either TRBD1 or TRBD2 may supply D (5 bases each). V shed 8 bases and J shed 5 bases, with 25 bases lying between them. Germline V gene sequence: CDR1 SEHNR, CDR2 FQNEAQ (reference sequence). This CDR3 is 17 amino acids long. The CDR3 sequence: CASARNWGKWGNNEQFF. DNA of the CDR3: TGTGCCAGCGCCCGCAACTGGGGCAAATGGGGGAACAATGAGCAGTTCTTC.

The chain links TRBV5-1 to TRBJ2-1; 8 nucleotides agree with TRBD2. The V gene end was trimmed by 4 bases and the J gene end by 5 bases; junction bases not matched to a gene: 8. The CDR3 has 15 residues. In germline, CDR1 is SGHRS, CDR2 YFSETQ. The CDR3 sequence is CASSGPGLGNNEQFF. The CDR3 coding sequence is TGCGCCAGCAGCGGGCCGGGACTAGGTAACAATGAGCAGTTCTTC.

The chain recombines TRBV27 with TRBJ2-1; 8 positions agree with TRBD2. The ends lost 3 bases at V and 5 bases at J; junction bases unmatched: 12. Germline CDR1 reads MNHEY; CDR2 reads SMNVEV (reference sequence). This CDR3 comprises 17 residues. The CDR3 bases are TGTGCCAGCAGTTTCATCACAGGCGGGAGGTACAACAATGAGCAGTTCTTC. Residues: CASSFITGGRYNNEQFF.

This chain links TRBV6-5 with TRBJ1-2; 9 bases line up with TRBD1. CDR1 is MNHEY and CDR2 is SVGAGI in the germline V gene. The CDR3 length is 14 residues. J was trimmed by 8 bases and V by 5 bases; bases with no gene match: 9. Written as DNA, the CDR3 is TGTGCCAGCAGTGAAATAGGGACAGGGAAAGGCTACACCTTC. The encoded protein is CASSEIGTGKGYTF.

The chain couples TRBV6-4 to TRBJ2-7, with 8 bases fitting TRBD1. This CDR3 spans 19 amino acids. Looked up from germline, CDR1 is MRHNA and CDR2 is SNTAGT. Losses at the gene ends were 6 bases for V and 5 bases for J; bases not matched to a gene: 24. This CDR3 is CASSAPISPRGQFKNEQYF. DNA for the CDR3: TGTGCCAGCAGCGCCCCAATAAGTCCCAGGGGGCAATTTAAAAACGAGCAGTACTTC.

The chain joins TRBV7-9 to TRBJ1-5, with unresolved D. The V gene's germline CDR1 is SEHNR and CDR2 FQNEAQ (reference sequence). V lost 5 bases to trimming and J lost 4 bases, with 6 bases between them. This CDR3 contains 12 residues. CDR3 sequence: CASSLGNQPQHF. The CDR3 DNA is TGTGCCAGCAGCCTAGGAAATCAGCCCCAGCATTTT.

This chain connects TRBV2 to TRBJ2-5; possibly TRBD1 or TRBD2 for D (5 bases each). This CDR3 has 13 amino acids. Germline V gene lookup returns CDR1 SNHLY and CDR2 FYNNEI. The ends were cut back, 5 bases at V and 2 bases at J, with 9 bases in the middle. The DNA of the CDR3 is TGTGCCAGCAGTCGGGACCTTCAAGAGACCCAGTACTTC. Translation gives CASSRDLQETQYF.

The rearrangement links TRBV11-2 to TRBJ2-7; D is possibly TRBD2 (5 bases). The ends were cut back, 5 bases at V and 2 bases at J, with 13 bases in the middle. There are 14 residues in the CDR3. In germline, CDR1 is SGHAT, CDR2 FQNNGV. The CDR3 DNA sequence: TGTGCCAGCAGCCTTTGGGGAGAAGCCTACGAGCAGTACTTC. The encoded protein is CASSLWGEAYEQYF. The full variable domain, rest sourced from reference TRBV11-2 and TRBJ2-7, is EAGVAQSPRYKIIEKRQSVAFWCNPISGHATLYWYQQILGQGPKLLIQFQNNGVVDDSQLPKDRFSAERLKGVDSTLKIQPAKLEDSAVYLCASSLWGEAYEQYFGPGTRLTVT.

The chain carries TRBV5-1 and TRBJ2-7, with 11 positions matching TRBD2. The CDR3 covers 14 residues. The germline V gene encodes CDR1 SGHRS and CDR2 YFSETQ. V dropped 7 bases and J dropped 4; count of bases not matched to a gene: 7. The CDR3 loop is CASATSGRSYEQYF. The CDR3 nucleotides are TGCGCCAGCGCCACTAGCGGGAGAAGTTACGAGCAGTACTTC.

The CDR3 DNA is TGTGCCAGCAGCTTACGGCAGGGGGCTGTAAGGAATGAGCAGTTCTTC. Encoded protein: CASSLRQGAVRNEQFF. This chain joins TRBV11-2 and TRBJ2-1; 8 bases map to TRBD1. This CDR3 is built from 16 residues. With 2 bases clipped from V and 7 bases from J, the junction kept 10 bases outside the gene matches. Germline lookup yields CDR1 SGHAT and CDR2 FQNNGV. Full variable domain (rest looked up from reference TRBV11-2 and TRBJ2-1): EAGVAQSPRYKIIEKRQSVAFWCNPISGHATLYWYQQILGQGPKLLIQFQNNGVVDDSQLPKDRFSAERLKGVDSTLKIQPAKLEDSAVYLCASSLRQGAVRNEQFFGPGTRLTVL.

This clone was recorded only once. This chain joins TRBV6-1 and TRBJ2-1; D gene uncertain. This CDR3 comprises 15 residues. Germline V CDR1 and CDR2: MNHNS, SASEGT. V dropped 0 bases and J dropped 0 bases, with 6 bases sitting between them. The CDR3 coding sequence is TGTGCCAGCAGTGAAGCCAGCTACTCCTACAATGAGCAGTTCTTC. Amino acids: CASSEASYSYNEQFF.

The rearrangement joins TRBV2 to TRBJ2-6; D call uncertain. The CDR3 spans 14 residues. Trimming stripped 10 bases from V and 2 bases from J, with 12 bases between. CDR1 is SNHLY and CDR2 is FYNNEI in the germline V gene. The CDR3: CATALSAGANVLTF. Written as DNA, the CDR3 is TGTGCCACCGCACTGAGCGCTGGGGCCAACGTCCTGACTTTC.

CDR3 loop: CASSVGADHSNQPQHF. The CDR3 nucleotides read TGTGCCAGCAGCGTAGGGGCAGACCATAGCAATCAGCCCCAGCATTTT. The V gene is TRBV9, the J gene TRBJ1-5; the D is unclear. The CDR3 totals 16 residues. The V end lost 0 bases, the J end lost 0 bases, and 10 bases lay between the germline ends. Germline V CDR1 and CDR2: SGDLS, YYNGEE. The full variable domain, completed using reference TRBV9 and TRBJ1-5, is DSGVTQTPKHLITATGQRVTLRCSPRSGDLSVYWYQQSLDQGLQFLIQYYNGEERAKGNILERFSAQQFPDLHSELNLSSLELGDSALYFCASSVGADHSNQPQHFGDGTRLSIL.